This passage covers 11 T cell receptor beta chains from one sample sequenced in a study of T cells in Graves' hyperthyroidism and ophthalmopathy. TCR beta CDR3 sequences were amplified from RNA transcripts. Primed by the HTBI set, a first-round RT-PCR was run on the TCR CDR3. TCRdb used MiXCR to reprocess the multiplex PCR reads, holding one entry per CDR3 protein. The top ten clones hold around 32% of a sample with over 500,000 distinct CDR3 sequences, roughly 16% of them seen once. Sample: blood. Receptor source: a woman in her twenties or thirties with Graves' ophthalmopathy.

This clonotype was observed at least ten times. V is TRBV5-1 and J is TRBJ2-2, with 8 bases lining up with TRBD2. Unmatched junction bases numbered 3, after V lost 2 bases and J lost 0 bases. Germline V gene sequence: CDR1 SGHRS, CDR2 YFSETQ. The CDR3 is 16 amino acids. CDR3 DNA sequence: TGCGCCAGCAGCTTAAGCGGGGGATCGAACACCGGGGAGCTGTTTTTT. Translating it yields CASSLSGGSNTGELFF.

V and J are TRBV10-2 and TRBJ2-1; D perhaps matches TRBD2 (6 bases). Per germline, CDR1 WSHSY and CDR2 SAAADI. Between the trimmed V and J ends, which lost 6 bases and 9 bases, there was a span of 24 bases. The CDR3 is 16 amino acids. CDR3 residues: CASRGARRAGFGEQFF. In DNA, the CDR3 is TGCGCCAGCAGGGGAGCACGGAGGGCCGGTTTTGGTGAGCAGTTCTTC.

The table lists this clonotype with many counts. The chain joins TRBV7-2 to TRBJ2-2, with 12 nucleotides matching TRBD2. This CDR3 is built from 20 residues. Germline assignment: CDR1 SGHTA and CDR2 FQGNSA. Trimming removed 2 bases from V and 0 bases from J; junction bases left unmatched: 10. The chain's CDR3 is CASSLRSFGLAGSNTGELFF. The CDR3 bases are TGTGCCAGCAGCTTACGTTCATTTGGACTAGCGGGATCGAACACCGGGGAGCTGTTTTTT.

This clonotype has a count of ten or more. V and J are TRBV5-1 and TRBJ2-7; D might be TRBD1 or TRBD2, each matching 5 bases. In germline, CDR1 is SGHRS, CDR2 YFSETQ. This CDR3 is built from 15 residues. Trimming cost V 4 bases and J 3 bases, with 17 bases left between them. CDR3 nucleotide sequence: TGCGCCAGCAGCATCGGATGGGACGCTAACTACGAGCAGTACTTC. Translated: CASSIGWDANYEQYF.

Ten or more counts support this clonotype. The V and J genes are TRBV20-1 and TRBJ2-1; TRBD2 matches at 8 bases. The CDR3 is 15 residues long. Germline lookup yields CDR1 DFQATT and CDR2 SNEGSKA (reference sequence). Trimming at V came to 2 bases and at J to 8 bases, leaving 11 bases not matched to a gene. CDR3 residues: CSARNGLAGTDEQFF. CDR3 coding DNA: TGCAGTGCTAGAAATGGGCTAGCGGGTACGGATGAGCAGTTCTTC.

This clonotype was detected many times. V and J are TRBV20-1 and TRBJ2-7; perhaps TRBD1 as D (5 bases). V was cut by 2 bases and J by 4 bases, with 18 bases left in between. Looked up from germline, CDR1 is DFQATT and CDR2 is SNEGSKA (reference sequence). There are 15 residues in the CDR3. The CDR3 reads CSARSSDSQAYEQYF. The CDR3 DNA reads TGCAGTGCTAGATCCTCCGACAGTCAAGCGTACGAGCAGTACTTC.

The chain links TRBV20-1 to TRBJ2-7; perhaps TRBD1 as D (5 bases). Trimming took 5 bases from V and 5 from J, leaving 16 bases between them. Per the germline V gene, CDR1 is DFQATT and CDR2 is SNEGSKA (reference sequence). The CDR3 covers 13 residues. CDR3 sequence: CSAGNQGPHEQYF. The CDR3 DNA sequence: TGCAGTGCTGGAAATCAGGGTCCCCACGAGCAGTACTTC.

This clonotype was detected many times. The CDR3 here is CSASDRVTDTQYF. CDR3 DNA sequence: TGCAGTGCTTCGGACAGGGTGACAGATACGCAGTATTTT. The chain carries TRBV20-1 and TRBJ2-3; 8 bases match TRBD1. Per the germline V gene, CDR1 is DFQATT and CDR2 is SNEGSKA (reference sequence). Trimming took 5 bases from V and 3 from J; bases not matched to a gene: 4. The CDR3 contains 13 residues.

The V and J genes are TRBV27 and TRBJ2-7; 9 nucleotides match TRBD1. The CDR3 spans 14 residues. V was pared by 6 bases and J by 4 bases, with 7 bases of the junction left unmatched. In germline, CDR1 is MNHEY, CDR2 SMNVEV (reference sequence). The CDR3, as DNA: TGTGCCAGCAGGGCTACAGGGGGCAGTTACGAGCAGTACTTC. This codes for CASRATGGSYEQYF.

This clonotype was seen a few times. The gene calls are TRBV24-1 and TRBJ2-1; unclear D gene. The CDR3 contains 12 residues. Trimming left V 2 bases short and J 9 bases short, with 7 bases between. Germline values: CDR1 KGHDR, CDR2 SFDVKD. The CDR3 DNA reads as TGTGCCACCAGTGATTATCTGGGTGAGCAGTTCTTC. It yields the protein CATSDYLGEQFF.

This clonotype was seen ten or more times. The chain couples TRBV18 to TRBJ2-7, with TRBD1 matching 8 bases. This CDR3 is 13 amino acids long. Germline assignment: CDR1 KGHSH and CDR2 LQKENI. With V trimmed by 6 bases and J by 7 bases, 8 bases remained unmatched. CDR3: CASSRLDREEQYF. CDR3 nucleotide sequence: TGTGCCAGCTCCCGCTTGGACAGGGAAGAGCAGTACTTC.